The 12 T cell receptor beta chains below all came from one sample that was sequenced in a study of response to subunit inactivated influenza vaccine. TCRdb used MiXCR to reprocess the RT-PCR reads, holding one entry per CDR3 protein. Here the sample spans under 850,000 distinct CDR3 sequences, about 18% being singletons. The specimen comprised PBMCs from blood, sampled around 5 days after vaccination. The receptors derive from a man aged 45-65 years who received an inactivated influenza vaccine.

This clonotype was recorded a few times. The rearrangement uses TRBV5-6 and TRBJ2-1, with D perhaps being TRBD1 or TRBD2 (5 bases each). CDR3 length: 15 amino acids. Looked up from germline, CDR1 is SGHDT and CDR2 is YYEEEE. The V gene lost 6 bases and the J gene lost 2 bases, with 15 bases spanning the gap. CDR3 sequence reads: CASIGGHGPYNEQFF. For the CDR3, the DNA is TGTGCCAGCATCGGAGGACACGGACCCTACAATGAGCAGTTCTTC.

Only a few counts were recorded for this clonotype. The chain couples TRBV6-1 to TRBJ1-6; D is unclear. This CDR3 region has 16 residues. V lost 7 bases to trimming and J lost 7 bases, with 20 bases between them. Germline V lookup: CDR1 MNHNS, CDR2 SASEGT. The CDR3 coding sequence is TGTGCCAGCACCCGCAGAAGGGTCGAGGAAAATTCACCCCTCCACTTT. It encodes CASTRRRVEENSPLHF.

CDR3 region: CSARIRTSYNEQFF. CDR3 sequence (DNA): TGCAGTGCTAGAATCAGGACTAGTTATAATGAGCAGTTCTTC. The chain couples TRBV20-1 to TRBJ2-1; 7 positions agree with TRBD2. The V gene end was trimmed by 2 bases and the J gene end by 7 bases; junction bases not matched to a gene: 8. This CDR3 contains 14 residues. Germline V gene lookup returns CDR1 DFQATT and CDR2 SNEGSKA (reference sequence).

This clonotype was seen once. For the CDR3, the DNA is TGTGCCATCAGGGCCACAGGGGGGACGTTCTTC. Protein sequence: CAIRATGGTFF. The chain employs TRBV10-3 and TRBJ2-1; 8 nucleotides match TRBD1. Per germline, CDR1 ENHRY and CDR2 SYGVKD. This CDR3 has 11 residues. Losses at the gene ends were 6 bases for V and 15 bases for J; bases not matched to a gene: 7.

V is TRBV4-3 and J is TRBJ2-1, with TRBD1 as a possible D gene (5 bases). V lost 0 bases and J lost 3, with 9 bases in between. Looked up from germline, CDR1 is LGHNA and CDR2 is YSLEER. The CDR3 covers 15 residues. CDR3 sequence (DNA): TGCGCCAGCAGCCAAGATACGACAGTCTACAATGAGCAGTTCTTC. Residues: CASSQDTTVYNEQFF.

This clonotype appeared many times. The rearrangement links TRBV3-1 to TRBJ2-5, with 7 bases aligning to TRBD2. The CDR3 loop spans 14 amino acids. V was clipped by 6 bases and J by 7 bases; unmatched bases: 11. Germline assignment: CDR1 LGHDT and CDR2 YNNKEL (reference sequence). For the CDR3, the DNA is TGTGCCAGCAGTCTCCAGACTAGCTCGGGGACCCAGTACTTC. Encoded protein: CASSLQTSSGTQYF.

J is TRBJ2-5 and V is TRBV20-1; D is tentatively TRBD1 or TRBD2 (6 bases each). The length of the CDR3 is 17 residues. Germline V gene lookup returns CDR1 DFQATT and CDR2 SNEGSKA (reference sequence). V dropped 0 bases and J dropped 4 bases, with 21 bases sitting between them. The CDR3 DNA reads as TGCAGTGCTAGAGATCTCCAGGGGCGGCGGAGGGGAGAGACCCAGTACTTC. It translates to CSARDLQGRRRGETQYF.

V is TRBV20-1 and J is TRBJ2-5; D remains unclear. Trimming removed 7 bases from V and 3 bases from J, with 15 bases in between. This CDR3 comprises 13 residues. CDR1 DFQATT and CDR2 SNEGSKA come from the germline V gene (reference sequence). The CDR3 region has the DNA TGCAGTGGCGACCGGGCCTCCGAAGAGACCCAGTACTTC. This codes for CSGDRASEETQYF.

This clonotype was seen a handful of times. The V call is TRBV29-1, the J call TRBJ2-1, with D hard to call. CDR1 SQVTM and CDR2 ANQGSEA come from the germline V gene. Trimming took off 4 bases at V and 9 bases at J, with 16 bases between the two ends. This CDR3 contains 13 residues. CDR3 in amino acids: CSVVGGWAPEQFF. The CDR3 nucleotides read TGCAGCGTTGTGGGTGGTTGGGCGCCTGAGCAGTTCTTC.

This clonotype was picked up a small number of times. The chain uses TRBV7-9 and TRBJ2-7; TRBD1 aligns across 10 bases. This CDR3 comprises 15 residues. Germline V gene sequence: CDR1 SEHNR, CDR2 FQNEAQ (reference sequence). The J segment lost 5 bases and the V segment lost 5 bases, leaving 9 bases of the junction unmatched. The CDR3 nucleotides read TGTGCCAGCAGCACTACCTCGGGACAGGGGAACGAGCAGTACTTC. It is translated as CASSTTSGQGNEQYF.

This chain joins TRBV14 and TRBJ2-1; tentative D call: TRBD2 (5 bases). The CDR3 sequence is 12 residues long. The V end was cut by 8 bases, the J end by 5 bases, with 10 bases between. Germline CDR1 SGHDN, CDR2 FVKESK. DNA of the CDR3: TGTGCCAGCGGGCGGGCGAACAATGAGCAGTTCTTC. Amino acids: CASGRANNEQFF.

The chain uses TRBV7-9 and TRBJ2-1; 12 nucleotides agree with TRBD2. The trim removed 2 bases at V and 4 bases at J, leaving 3 bases unmatched. Germline loops: CDR1 SEHNR, CDR2 FQNEAQ (reference sequence). The CDR3 totals 16 residues. In DNA form, the CDR3 reads TGTGCCAGCAGCTTAATCACTAGCGGGGGGTACAATGAGCAGTTCTTC. It encodes CASSLITSGGYNEQFF.